A selection of T cell receptor beta chains follows, all from one sample in a study of cytomegalovirus exposure and HLA in healthy donors. Repertoires were generated with immunoSEQ multiplex PCR, while TCRdb's copy carries only in-frame clones and drops some. The sample lists 150,000 to 200,000 clones; approximately 79% were seen once. Sequences were obtained from PBMCs. Every receptor here comes from a man aged 40-50 years in good health and CMV-seropositive. Each CDR3 is given with its conserved first and last residue.

j_call: TRBJ2-7; v_call: TRBV7-2; cdr3_length: 15; cdr3_aa: CASSQMGQGAYEQYF
j_call: TRBJ2-5; v_call: TRBV11-2; cdr3_length: 16; cdr3_aa: CASSSGLAGYQETQYF
j_call: TRBJ1-2; v_call: TRBV25-1; cdr3_length: 13; cdr3_aa: CASSEAWGRGYTF
j_call: TRBJ1-4; v_call: TRBV2; cdr3_length: 16; cdr3_aa: CASSGTGSATNEKLFF
j_call: TRBJ2-2; v_call: TRBV4-1; cdr3_length: 15; cdr3_aa: CASSQGGANTGELFF
j_call: TRBJ1-3; v_call: TRBV14; cdr3_length: 16; cdr3_aa: CASSLLGPNSGNTIYF
j_call: TRBJ2-7; v_call: TRBV7-6; cdr3_length: 16; cdr3_aa: CASSLDGGLATYEQYF
j_call: TRBJ1-1; v_call: TRBV5-1; cdr3_length: 16; cdr3_aa: CASSFTPGQGGTEAFF
j_call: TRBJ2-3; v_call: TRBV7-2; cdr3_length: 12; cdr3_aa: CASSWATDTQYF
j_call: TRBJ1-1; v_call: TRBV10-3; cdr3_length: 11; cdr3_aa: CAVTGYTEAFF
j_call: TRBJ2-5; v_call: TRBV30; cdr3_length: 11; cdr3_aa: CAWTIQKTQYF
j_call: TRBJ2-3; v_call: TRBV7-9; cdr3_length: 16; cdr3_aa: CASSFTPSGATDTQYF
j_call: TRBJ2-1; v_call: TRBV5-6; cdr3_length: 15; cdr3_aa: CASSSPGLKGNEQFF
j_call: TRBJ2-7; v_call: TRBV4-3; cdr3_length: 13; cdr3_aa: CASSAGRAYEQYF
j_call: TRBJ1-1; v_call: TRBV6-4; cdr3_length: 14; cdr3_aa: CASRGRGGNTEAFF
j_call: TRBJ2-1; v_call: TRBV11-2; cdr3_length: 14; cdr3_aa: CASRPGLADNEQFF
j_call: TRBJ1-2; v_call: TRBV15; cdr3_length: 15; cdr3_aa: CATSRDRGNRDGYTF
j_call: TRBJ1-4; v_call: TRBV6-1; cdr3_length: 16; cdr3_aa: CASSEGRSPTNEKLFF
j_call: TRBJ1-6; v_call: TRBV5-4; cdr3_length: 17; cdr3_aa: CASSSGGGNSYNSPLHF